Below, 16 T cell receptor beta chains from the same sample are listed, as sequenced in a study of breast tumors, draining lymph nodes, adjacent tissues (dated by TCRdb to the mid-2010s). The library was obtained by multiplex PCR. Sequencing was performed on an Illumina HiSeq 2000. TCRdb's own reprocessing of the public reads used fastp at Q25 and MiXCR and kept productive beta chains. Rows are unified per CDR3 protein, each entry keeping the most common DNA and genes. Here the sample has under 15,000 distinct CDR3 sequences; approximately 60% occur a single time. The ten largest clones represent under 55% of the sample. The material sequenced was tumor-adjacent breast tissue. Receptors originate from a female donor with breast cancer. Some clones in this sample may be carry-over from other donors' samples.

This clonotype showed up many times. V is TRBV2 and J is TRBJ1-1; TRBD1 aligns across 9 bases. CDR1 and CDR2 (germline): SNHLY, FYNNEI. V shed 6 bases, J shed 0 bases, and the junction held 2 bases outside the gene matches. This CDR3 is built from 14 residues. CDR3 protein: CASSRTGVNTEAFF. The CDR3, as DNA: TGTGCCAGCAGCCGGACAGGGGTGAACACTGAAGCTTTCTTT.

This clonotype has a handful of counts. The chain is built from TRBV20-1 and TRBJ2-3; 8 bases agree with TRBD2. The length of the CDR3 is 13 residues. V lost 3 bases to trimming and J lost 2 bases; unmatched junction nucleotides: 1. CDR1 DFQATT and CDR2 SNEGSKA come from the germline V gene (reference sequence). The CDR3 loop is CSASSGNTDTQYF. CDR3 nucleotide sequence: TGCAGTGCTAGTAGCGGGAACACAGATACGCAGTATTTT.

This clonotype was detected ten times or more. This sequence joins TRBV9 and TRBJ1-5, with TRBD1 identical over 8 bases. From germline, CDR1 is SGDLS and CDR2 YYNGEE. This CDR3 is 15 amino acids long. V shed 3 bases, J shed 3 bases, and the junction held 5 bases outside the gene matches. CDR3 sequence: CASSAGQAINQPQHF. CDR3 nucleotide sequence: TGTGCCAGCAGCGCGGGACAGGCGATCAATCAGCCCCAGCATTTT.

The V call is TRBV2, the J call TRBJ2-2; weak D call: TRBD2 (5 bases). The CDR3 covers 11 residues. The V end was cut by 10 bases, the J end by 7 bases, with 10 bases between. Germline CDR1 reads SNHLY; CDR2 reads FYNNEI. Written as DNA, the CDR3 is TGTGCCACAACGGGGAGCGGGGAGCTGTTTTTT. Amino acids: CATTGSGELFF.

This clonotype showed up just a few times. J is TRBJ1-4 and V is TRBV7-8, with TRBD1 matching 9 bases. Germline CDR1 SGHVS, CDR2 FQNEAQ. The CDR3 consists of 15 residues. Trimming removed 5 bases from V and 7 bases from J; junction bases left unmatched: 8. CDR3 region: CASSPNRGPSEKLFF. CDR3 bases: TGTGCCAGCAGCCCAAACAGGGGGCCGAGTGAAAAACTGTTTTTT.

The CDR3 region has the DNA TGTGCCAGCAGCCCTGGGACTAGCGGGAGGGTGGGTGGTTACGAGCAGTACTTC. It codes for CASSPGTSGRVGGYEQYF. The chain employs TRBV7-6 and TRBJ2-7, with 16 positions matching TRBD2. Trimming removed 5 bases from V and 4 bases from J; junction bases left unmatched: 11. This CDR3 is built from 18 residues. Germline CDR1 is SGHVS and CDR2 is FNYEAQ.

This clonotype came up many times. The CDR3 loop reads CASRNNVLSGRALSTDTQYF. DNA for the CDR3: TGTGCCAGCAGAAACAACGTGCTTAGCGGGAGGGCCCTCAGCACAGATACGCAGTATTTT. V is TRBV6-2 or TRBV6-3 and J is TRBJ2-3, with 11 positions matching TRBD2. This CDR3 region has 20 residues. The junction had 17 bases not matched to a gene; V was cut back by 6 bases and J by 0 bases. Germline V gene data show CDR1 as MNHEY and CDR2 as SVGEGT.

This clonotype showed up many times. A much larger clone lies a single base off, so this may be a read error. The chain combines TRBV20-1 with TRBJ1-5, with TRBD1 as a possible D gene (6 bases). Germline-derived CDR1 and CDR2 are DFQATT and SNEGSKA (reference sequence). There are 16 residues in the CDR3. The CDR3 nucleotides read TGCAGCGTGTCTGAGGGGGGCGCCGTAACCAATCAGCCCCAGCATTTT. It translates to CSVSEGGAVTNQPQHF.

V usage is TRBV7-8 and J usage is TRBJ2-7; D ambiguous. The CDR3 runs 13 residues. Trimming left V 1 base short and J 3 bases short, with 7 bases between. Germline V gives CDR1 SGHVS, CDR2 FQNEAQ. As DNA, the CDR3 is TGTGCCAGCAGCTTAGGTACCTACTACGAGCAGTACTTC. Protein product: CASSLGTYYEQYF.

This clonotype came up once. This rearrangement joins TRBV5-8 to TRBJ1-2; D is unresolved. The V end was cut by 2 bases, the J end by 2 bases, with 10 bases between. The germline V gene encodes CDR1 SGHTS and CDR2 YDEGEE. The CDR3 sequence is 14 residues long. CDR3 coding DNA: TGTGCCAGCAGCTTAAATGGGCAAAACTATGGCTACACCTTC. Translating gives CASSLNGQNYGYTF.

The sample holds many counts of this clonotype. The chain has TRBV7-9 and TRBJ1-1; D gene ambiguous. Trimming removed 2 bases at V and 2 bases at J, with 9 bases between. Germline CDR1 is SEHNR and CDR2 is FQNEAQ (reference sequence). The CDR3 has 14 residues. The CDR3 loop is CASSLLYPNTEAFF. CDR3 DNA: TGTGCCAGCAGCTTATTATACCCCAACACTGAAGCTTTCTTT.

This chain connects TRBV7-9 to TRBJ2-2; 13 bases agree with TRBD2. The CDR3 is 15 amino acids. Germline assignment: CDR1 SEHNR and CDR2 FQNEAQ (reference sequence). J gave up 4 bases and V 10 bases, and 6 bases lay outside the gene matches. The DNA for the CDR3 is TGTGCCACGGGACTAGCGGGGCGGGGCACCGGGGAGCTGTTTTTT. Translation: CATGLAGRGTGELFF.

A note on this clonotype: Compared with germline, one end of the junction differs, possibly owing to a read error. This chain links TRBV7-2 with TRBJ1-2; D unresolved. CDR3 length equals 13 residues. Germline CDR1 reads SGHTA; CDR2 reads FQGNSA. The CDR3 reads CASSEGFPYGYTF. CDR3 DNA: TGTGCCAGCAGCGAAGGATTTCCCTATGGCTACACATTC.

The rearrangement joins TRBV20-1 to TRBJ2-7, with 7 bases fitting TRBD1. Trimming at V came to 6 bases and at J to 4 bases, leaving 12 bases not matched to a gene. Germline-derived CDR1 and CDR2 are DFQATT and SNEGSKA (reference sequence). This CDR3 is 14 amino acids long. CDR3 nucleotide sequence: TGCAGTGCCATGACTGCCCAGGGGGTTTACGAGCAGTACTTC. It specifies CSAMTAQGVYEQYF.

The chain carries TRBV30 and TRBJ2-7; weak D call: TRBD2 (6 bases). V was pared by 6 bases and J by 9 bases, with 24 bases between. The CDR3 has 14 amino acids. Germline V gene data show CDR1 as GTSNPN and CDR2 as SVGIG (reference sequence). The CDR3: CACIPGDRKGRQYF. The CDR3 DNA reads TGTGCCTGCATTCCGGGAGACCGAAAAGGACGGCAGTACTTC.

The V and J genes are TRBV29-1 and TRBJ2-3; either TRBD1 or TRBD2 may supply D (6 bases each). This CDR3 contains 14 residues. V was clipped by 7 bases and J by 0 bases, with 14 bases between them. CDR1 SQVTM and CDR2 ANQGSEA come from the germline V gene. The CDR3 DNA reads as TGCAGCGGCTTCGGGGGCGTGAGCACAGATACGCAGTATTTT. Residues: CSGFGGVSTDTQYF.